Listed below are T cell receptor beta chains from one sample, sequenced in a study of OX40 agonist ivuxolimab in advanced cancers. Sequenced by immunoSEQ multiplex PCR; TCRdb stores in-frame clones only, minus some. The data contain under 90,000 clones, roughly 91% of them singletons. The sequencing used CD4+ or CD8+ T cells sorted from blood, collected in a trial of the OX40 agonist ivuxolimab. The source of these receptors is an adult with an advanced solid tumor such as melanoma, head and neck, liver or kidney cancer. The CDR3 runs from the conserved cysteine through the conserved F or W. D genes are given only for firm matches. Only some rows state a clone size, as once, few, many or a class for expanded clones.

clone_size	cdr3_length	v_call	d_call	j_call	cdr3_nt	cdr3_aa
.	15	TRBV23-1	.	TRBJ2-3	TGCGCCAGCAGTCACCTTTATACGGGGTTGGATACGCAGTATTTT	CASSHLYTGLDTQYF
once	14	TRBV30	.	TRBJ1-6	TGTGCCTGGAGTGTTACGGGGATTTGGTCACCCCTCCACTTT	CAWSVTGIWSPLHF
few	13	TRBV13	.	TRBJ1-6	TGTGCCAGCAGCCGACAAGACCAGGGCCCCCTCCACTTT	CASSRQDQGPLHF
.	14	TRBV5-8	.	TRBJ1-2	TGTGCCAGCAGCTTGGTAGGGGTGGGCTATGGCTACACCTTC	CASSLVGVGYGYTF
.	16	TRBV5-5	.	TRBJ1-5	TGTGCCAGCAGCTTGGCGGCACCTTATAGCAATCAGCCCCAGCATTTT	CASSLAAPYSNQPQHF
.	13	TRBV7-9	.	TRBJ1-3	TGTGCCAGCAGCTTCGGTCCTGGAAACACCATATATTTT	CASSFGPGNTIYF
.	13	TRBV6-5	.	TRBJ1-2	TGTGCCAGCAGGTTCCCCGGGAACTATGGCTACACCTTC	CASRFPGNYGYTF
.	16	TRBV5-1	.	TRBJ2-3	TGCGCCAGCAGCTTGTCACCGTCCCTCAGCACAGATACGCAGTATTTT	CASSLSPSLSTDTQYF
.	12	TRBV7-2	.	TRBJ1-5	TGTGCCAGCAGCTTAAAGGGTCAGCCCCAGCATTTT	CASSLKGQPQHF
.	13	TRBV30	.	TRBJ2-5	TGTGCCTGGAGTCAGCGCGCCCGGGGGACCCAGTACTTC	CAWSQRARGTQYF
.	17	TRBV9	.	TRBJ1-3	TGTGCCAGCAGCGTAGAGGGGACCAGTGCCTCTGGAAACACCATATATTTT	CASSVEGTSASGNTIYF
.	13	TRBV27	.	TRBJ1-1	TGTGCCAGCATTGGGGACATGAACACTGAAGCTTTCTTT	CASIGDMNTEAFF
.	12	TRBV6-5	.	TRBJ2-7	TGTGCCAGCAGCGGGAGCTCCTACGAGCAGTACTTC	CASSGSSYEQYF
.	15	TRBV4-2	.	TRBJ2-3	TGTGCCAGCAGCCAAGCGGCAGGGGCAACAGATACGCAGTATTTT	CASSQAAGATDTQYF
.	16	TRBV5-1	.	TRBJ1-6	TGCGCCAGCAGCTGGGGCACCAGCTCCTATAATTCACCCCTCCACTTT	CASSWGTSSYNSPLHF
.	12	TRBV19	.	TRBJ1-2	TGTGCCAGTAGACAGGGAGATTATGGCTACACCTTC	CASRQGDYGYTF
.	13	TRBV5-8	.	TRBJ1-5	TGTGCCAGCAGCTTAGCGTACAATCAGCCCCAGCATTTT	CASSLAYNQPQHF
.	17	TRBV27	.	TRBJ1-4	TGTGCCAGCAGTACCACCTCCCTAGGGACAACTAATGAAAAACTGTTTTTT	CASSTTSLGTTNEKLFF
few	12	TRBV29-1	TRBD2	TRBJ2-1	TGCAGCAGGGCTAGCGGGAACAATGAGCAGTTCTTC	CSRASGNNEQFF
.	16	TRBV5-4	.	TRBJ2-3	TGTGCCAGCAGCTTGGCGACCCCTCTTAGCACAGATACGCAGTATTTT	CASSLATPLSTDTQYF
.	14	TRBV7-9	TRBD2	TRBJ2-2	TGTGCCAGCAGTTCACTAGCGGGGGCCGGGGAGCTGTTTTTT	CASSSLAGAGELFF
.	13	TRBV5-4	.	TRBJ2-3	TGTGCCAGCAGCCTCTTTAGCACAGATACGCAGTATTTT	CASSLFSTDTQYF